This T cell receptor (beta chain) was recovered during a study of technical replicates of blood from a handful of donors. With V trimmed by 4 bases and J by 6 bases, 7 bases remained unmatched. Germline CDR1 and CDR2: KGHSH and LQKENI. The CDR3 contains 15 residues. Produced via immunoSEQ multiplex PCR; TCRdb's table is partial and in-frame only. This table has approximately 76,000 clones, around 86% appearing once. The chain recombines TRBV18 with TRBJ2-7; 12 nucleotides match TRBD2. This TCR was sampled from a human donor in good health. Some clones in this sample may be carry-over from other donors' samples. Sequenced sample: PBMCs. The CDR3 bases are TGTGCCAGCTCACTTCTAGCGGGAGGGGCGGCCGAGCAGTACTTC. It codes for CASSLLAGGAAEQYF. The entire variable domain, with the rest obtained from reference TRBV18 and TRBJ2-7, is as follows: NAGVMQNPRHLVRRRGQEARLRCSPMKGHSHVYWYRQLPEEGLKFMVYLQKENIIDESGMPKERFSAEFPKEGPSILRIQQVVRGDSAAYFCASSLLAGGAAEQYFGPGTRLTVT.